Below, 7 T cell receptor beta chains from the same sample are listed, as sequenced in a study of vaccination and CD4 T cells after COVID-19. The time point denotes: late sampling 161 to 241 days after vaccination in a few convalescent patients. Treatment given: roughly 10-day PBMC culture with coronavirus spike peptide pools or control peptides (ViraFEST assay). For these TCRs, the target antigens are not known. The Oncomine TCR Beta short-read assay was applied to DNA of cultured CD4+ T cells. TCRdb re-derived calls from the PCR reads in MiXCR, one entry per CDR3 protein. The sample includes tens of thousands of distinct CDR3 sequences, around 28% of them seen just once. The specimen was CD4+ T cells from blood, cultured in vitro, collected about 7 months after SARS-CoV-2 vaccination. The receptors originated from a human donor who had recovered from COVID-19.

By share, this clonotype ranks as medium-sized. The chain joins TRBV20-1 to TRBJ2-5; 7 nucleotides align to TRBD1. Losses at the gene ends were 5 bases for V and 7 bases for J; bases not matched to a gene: 10. Germline CDR1 reads DFQATT; CDR2 reads SNEGSKA (reference sequence). This CDR3 region has 13 residues. CDR3 coding DNA: TGCAGTGCTTACAACCCAGGGGGACGGACCCAGTACTTC. This gives the protein CSAYNPGGRTQYF.

This clonotype has a handful of counts. This rearrangement joins TRBV24-1 to TRBJ2-3; possibly TRBD2 for D (6 bases). CDR1 is KGHDR and CDR2 is SFDVKD in the germline V gene. The CDR3 covers 16 residues. V lost 4 bases and J lost 1, with 14 bases in between. The CDR3 region is CATSDGRGGGTDTQYF. The CDR3 DNA follows: TGTGCCACCAGTGACGGGCGCGGAGGGGGCACAGATACGCAGTATTTT.

This clonotype was observed once. The V call is TRBV19, the J call TRBJ2-7; D tentatively fits TRBD1 or TRBD2 (5 bases each). The V and J ends lost 6 bases and 1 base respectively, with 19 bases between them. CDR3 length: 16 amino acids. Germline CDR1 and CDR2: LNHDA and SQIVND (reference sequence). CDR3 in amino acids: CASRNTGTTPSYEQYF. In nucleotides, the CDR3 is TGTGCCAGTAGGAATACCGGGACGACGCCTTCCTACGAGCAGTACTTC. Combining the CDR3 with reference TRBV19 and TRBJ2-7 gives the whole variable domain DGGITQSPKYLFRKEGQNVTLSCEQNLNHDAMYWYRQDPGQGLRLIYYSQIVNDFQKGDIAEGYSVSREKKESFPLTVTSAQKNPTAFYLCASRNTGTTPSYEQYFGPGTRLTVT.

This clonotype was picked up a small number of times. This chain joins TRBV6-5 and TRBJ2-7; possibly TRBD1 for D (6 bases). The ends were cut back, 4 bases at V and 1 base at J, with 11 bases in the middle. Per germline, CDR1 MNHEY and CDR2 SVGAGI. The CDR3 sequence is 14 residues long. The CDR3 nucleotides read TGTGCCAGCAGTTCCCGGGACAAGTCCTACGAGCAGTACTTC. The encoded protein is CASSSRDKSYEQYF.

The V call is TRBV20-1, the J call TRBJ1-2; D unresolved. V was cut by 3 bases and J by 4 bases, with 12 bases left in between. The CDR3 has 13 amino acids. Germline CDR1 is DFQATT and CDR2 is SNEGSKA (reference sequence). CDR3 sequence reads: CSARRGNLYGYTF. The CDR3 nucleotides are TGCAGTGCTAGGAGAGGCAACCTCTATGGCTACACCTTC.

This clonotype was seen at least ten times. The J gene is TRBJ2-7, the V gene TRBV6-1; TRBD1 matches at 7 bases. The V segment lost 4 bases and the J segment 3 bases; nucleotides outside the gene matches: 9. Looked up from germline, CDR1 is MNHNS and CDR2 is SASEGT. The CDR3 covers 15 residues. The CDR3 DNA is TGTGCCAGCAGTGTACAGCCGGGACAGATCTACGAGCAGTACTTC. Protein: CASSVQPGQIYEQYF.

The V call is TRBV6-2 or TRBV6-3, the J call TRBJ2-5; D uncertain. Trimming removed 6 bases from V and 3 bases from J, with 17 bases in between. Germline V gene sequence: CDR1 MNHEY, CDR2 SVGEGT. The CDR3 loop spans 15 amino acids. The CDR3 nucleotides read TGTGCCAGCAGCCGACTTAGAATATGGGAAGAGACCCAGTACTTC. Protein: CASSRLRIWEETQYF.